This T cell receptor beta chain emerged from a study of CD8 T cells in Susac syndrome. CDR1 is LNHNV, CDR2 YYDKDF, per germline (reference sequence). The CDR3 is made up of 13 amino acids. V dropped 1 base and J dropped 5 bases, with 8 bases sitting between them. Peripheral blood CD8+ and CD4+ T cells were profiled by TCR beta sequencing. Negative isolation yielded the CD8+ and CD4+ T cells, while FACS enriched the TEMRA cells. After extraction with the RNeasy kit, roughly 0.45 to 1 ug of the RNA was reverse transcribed using random hexamers. Amplification of the TCR beta CDR3 was carried out by immunoSEQ multiplex PCR, which spanned a total of 54 Vbeta and 13 Jbeta segments. TCRdb recomputed calls from the immunoSEQ multiplex PCR reads with MiXCR, one row per CDR3 protein. The repertoire includes 160,000 or so distinct CDR3 sequences, 85% to 95% of them detected once, and roughly 0.16% sits in the top ten.

The clonotype was recovered from a human donor with multiple sclerosis. Source material: CD8+ T cells from PBMCs. The chain recombines TRBV15 with TRBJ1-2; no reliable D call. The CDR3 protein is CATSRVQDYGYTF. Here the CDR3 DNA reads TGTGCCACCAGCAGAGTCCAGGATTATGGCTACACCTTC.